The 10 T cell receptor beta chains reported below all come from one sample, sequenced in a study of shared clonotypes between healthy human individuals. Assay: immunoSEQ multiplex PCR; the TCRdb copy retains only in-frame clones and omits some. The sample lists some 500,000 clones, approximately 95% occurring once. Sequenced: naive CD4+ T cells sorted from blood. The subset: CD45RA+ positively selected. The receptors here all came from a woman aged 30 to 39 in good health.

The rearrangement joins TRBV18 to TRBJ2-1, with TRBD2 identical over 11 bases. The CDR3 is made up of 14 amino acids. The germline V gene has CDR1 KGHSH and CDR2 LQKENI. Trimming at V came to 6 bases and at J to 4 bases, leaving 2 bases not matched to a gene. CDR3 residues: CASSVAGGYNEQFF. The CDR3 nucleotides read TGTGCCAGCTCGGTAGCGGGAGGGTACAATGAGCAGTTCTTC.

The gene calls are TRBV5-1 and TRBJ2-3, with a tentative D call TRBD1 (6 bases). Germline-derived CDR1 and CDR2 are SGHRS and YFSETQ. V was shortened by 4 bases and J by 9 bases, with 12 bases between the two germline ends. This CDR3 spans 12 amino acids. The CDR3 loop is CASSQNRDTQYF. CDR3 sequence (DNA): TGCGCCAGCAGCCAAAACAGGGACACGCAGTATTTT.

The chain couples TRBV30 to TRBJ1-2; a possible D gene is TRBD1 (6 bases). The germline CDR1 and CDR2 sequences are GTSNPN and SVGIG (reference sequence). The length of the CDR3 is 14 residues. V shed 2 bases and J shed 3 bases, with 13 bases lying between them. The CDR3 reads CAWSPNRADYGYTF. CDR3 bases: TGTGCCTGGAGTCCCAACAGGGCCGACTATGGCTACACCTTC.

The chain is built from TRBV6-1 and TRBJ2-7; the D gene is possibly TRBD1 (5 bases). CDR1 and CDR2 (germline): MNHNS, SASEGT. CDR3 size: 12 residues. V was pared by 4 bases and J by 2 bases, with 6 bases between. The CDR3 sequence is CASSVTAYEQYF. CDR3 coding DNA: TGTGCCAGCAGTGTGACAGCCTACGAGCAGTACTTC.

A remark on this clone: The identical CDR3 is also encoded by other nucleotide sequences in the sample. The chain links TRBV28 to TRBJ2-7, with D uncertain. The CDR3 length is 10 residues. The ends were cut back, 8 bases at V and 9 bases at J, with 11 bases in the middle. Germline V gene sequence: CDR1 MDHEN, CDR2 SYDVKM. CDR3 region: CASGPIGQYF. CDR3 nucleotide sequence: TGTGCCAGCGGGCCGATAGGGCAGTACTTC.

The V gene is TRBV7-8, the J gene TRBJ2-5; unclear D gene. The CDR3 is 14 amino acids. CDR1 is SGHVS and CDR2 is FQNEAQ in the germline V gene. V lost 2 bases to trimming and J lost 3 bases, with 10 bases between them. The CDR3 DNA reads TGTGCCAGCAGCTTATGGGGTGGGGAAGAGACCCAGTACTTC. Its translation: CASSLWGGEETQYF.

The chain joins TRBV4-2 to TRBJ2-7; TRBD1 is a possible D gene (5 bases). The CDR3 has 16 residues. Germline CDR1 and CDR2: LGHNA and YNFKEQ. V gave up 1 base and J gave up 1 base, with 14 bases separating them. CDR3 protein: CASSQGTPLRSYEQYF. CDR3 nucleotides: TGTGCCAGCAGCCAAGGGACACCGCTCCGGTCCTACGAGCAGTACTTC.

This chain's CDR3 is CASSRGGDTEAFF. In DNA, the CDR3 is TGTGCCAGCTCACGGGGAGGGGACACTGAAGCTTTCTTT. The genes are TRBV18 and TRBJ1-1; D possibly corresponds to TRBD1 (5 bases). The CDR3 has 13 amino acids. Germline V lookup: CDR1 KGHSH, CDR2 LQKENI. The germline V and J ends were trimmed by 4 bases and 3 bases, with 9 bases remaining between them.

This chain links TRBV19 with TRBJ2-2; 11 bases map to TRBD2. The CDR3 length is 15 residues. Per the germline V gene, CDR1 is LNHDA and CDR2 is SQIVND (reference sequence). The trim removed 6 bases at V and 4 bases at J, leaving 4 bases unmatched. CDR3 region: CASRLAGVGTGELFF. The CDR3 region has the DNA TGTGCCAGTAGACTAGCGGGAGTCGGCACCGGGGAGCTGTTTTTT.

The chain links TRBV5-1 to TRBJ2-1; a possible D gene is TRBD2 (6 bases). Germline-derived CDR1 and CDR2 are SGHRS and YFSETQ. The germline V and J ends were trimmed by 4 bases and 5 bases, with 22 bases remaining between them. The CDR3 loop spans 17 amino acids. The CDR3 region is CASSLRREPSSHNEQFF. CDR3 in DNA: TGCGCCAGCAGCCTGAGGAGGGAGCCCTCGTCCCACAATGAGCAGTTCTTC.